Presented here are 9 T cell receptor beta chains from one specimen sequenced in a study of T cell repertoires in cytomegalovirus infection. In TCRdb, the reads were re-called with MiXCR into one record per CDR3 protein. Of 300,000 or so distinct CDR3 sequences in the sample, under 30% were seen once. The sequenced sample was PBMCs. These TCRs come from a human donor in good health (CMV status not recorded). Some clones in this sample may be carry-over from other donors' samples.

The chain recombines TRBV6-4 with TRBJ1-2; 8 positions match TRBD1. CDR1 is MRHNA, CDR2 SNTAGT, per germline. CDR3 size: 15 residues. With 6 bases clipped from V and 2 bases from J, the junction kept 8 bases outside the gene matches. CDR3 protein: CASRARGLDNYGYTF. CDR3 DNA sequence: TGTGCCAGCAGGGCCAGGGGGCTAGACAACTATGGCTACACCTTC.

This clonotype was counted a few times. The CDR3 region is CSTRTARNSPLHF. The CDR3 region has the DNA TGCAGTACACGGACGGCTCGTAATTCACCCCTCCACTTT. This chain connects TRBV20-1 to TRBJ1-6; the D is unclear. From germline, CDR1 is DFQATT and CDR2 SNEGSKA (reference sequence). The V and J ends lost 8 bases and 6 bases respectively, with 14 bases between them. The CDR3 totals 13 residues.

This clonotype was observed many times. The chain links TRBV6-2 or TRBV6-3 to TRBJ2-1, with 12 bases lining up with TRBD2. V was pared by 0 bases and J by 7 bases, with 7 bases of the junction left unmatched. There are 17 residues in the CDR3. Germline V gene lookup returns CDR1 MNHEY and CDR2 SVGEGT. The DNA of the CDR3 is TGTGCCAGCAGTTACTCCCCTAGCGGGAGGGTTTTGAATGAGCAGTTCTTC. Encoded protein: CASSYSPSGRVLNEQFF.

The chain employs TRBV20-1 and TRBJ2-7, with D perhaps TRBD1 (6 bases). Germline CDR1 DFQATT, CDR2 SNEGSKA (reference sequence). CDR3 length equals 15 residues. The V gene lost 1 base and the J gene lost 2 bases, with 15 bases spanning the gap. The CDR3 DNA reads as TGCAGTGCTAGAGCCCCCAGGGGAACCCCCTACGAGCAGTACTTC. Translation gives CSARAPRGTPYEQYF.

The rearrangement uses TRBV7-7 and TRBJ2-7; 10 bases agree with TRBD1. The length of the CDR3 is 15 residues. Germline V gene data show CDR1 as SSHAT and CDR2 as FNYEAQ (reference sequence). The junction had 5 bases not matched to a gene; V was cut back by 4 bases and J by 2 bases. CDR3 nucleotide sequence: TGTGCCAGCAGCTCGGGACAGGGGAAAGCCTACGAGCAGTACTTC. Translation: CASSSGQGKAYEQYF.

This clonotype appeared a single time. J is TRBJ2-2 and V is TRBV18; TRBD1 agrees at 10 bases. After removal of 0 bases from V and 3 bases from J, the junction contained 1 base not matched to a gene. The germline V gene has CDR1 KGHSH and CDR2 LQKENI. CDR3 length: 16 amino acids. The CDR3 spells CASSPPGQGYTGELFF. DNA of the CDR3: TGTGCCAGCTCACCACCGGGACAGGGGTACACCGGGGAGCTGTTTTTT.

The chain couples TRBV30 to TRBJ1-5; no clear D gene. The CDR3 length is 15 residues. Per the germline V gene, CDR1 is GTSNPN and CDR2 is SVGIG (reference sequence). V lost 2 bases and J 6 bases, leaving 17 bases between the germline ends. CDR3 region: CAWSLGIRGTQPQHF. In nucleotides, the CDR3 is TGTGCCTGGAGTCTGGGGATAAGAGGCACTCAGCCCCAGCATTTT.

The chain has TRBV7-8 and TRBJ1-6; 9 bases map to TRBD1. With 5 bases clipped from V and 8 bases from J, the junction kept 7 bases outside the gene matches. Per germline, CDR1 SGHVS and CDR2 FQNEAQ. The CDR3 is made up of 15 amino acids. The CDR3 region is CASSRTGVADSPLHF. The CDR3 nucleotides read TGTGCCAGCAGCCGGACAGGGGTAGCCGATTCACCCCTCCACTTT.

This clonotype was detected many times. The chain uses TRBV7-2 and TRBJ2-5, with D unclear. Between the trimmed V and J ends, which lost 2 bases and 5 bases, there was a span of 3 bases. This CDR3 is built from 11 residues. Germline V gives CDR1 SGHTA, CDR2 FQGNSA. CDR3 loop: CASSLSETQYF. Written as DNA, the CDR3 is TGTGCCAGCAGCTTATCGGAGACCCAGTACTTC.